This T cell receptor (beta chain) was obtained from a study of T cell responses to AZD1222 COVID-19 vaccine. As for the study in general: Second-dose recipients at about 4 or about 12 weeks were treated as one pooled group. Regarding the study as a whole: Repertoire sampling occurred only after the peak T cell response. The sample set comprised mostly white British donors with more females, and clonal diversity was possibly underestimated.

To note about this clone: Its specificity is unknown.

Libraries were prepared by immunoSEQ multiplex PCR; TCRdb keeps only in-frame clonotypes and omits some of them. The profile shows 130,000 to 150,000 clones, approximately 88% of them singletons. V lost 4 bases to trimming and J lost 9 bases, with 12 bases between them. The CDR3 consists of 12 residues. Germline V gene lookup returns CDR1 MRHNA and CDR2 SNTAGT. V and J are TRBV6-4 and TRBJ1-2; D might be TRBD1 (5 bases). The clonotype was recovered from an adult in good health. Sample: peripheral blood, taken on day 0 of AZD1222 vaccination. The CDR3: CASSAPGGSYTF. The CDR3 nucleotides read TGTGCCAGCAGTGCCCCCGGGGGAAGCTACACCTTC.